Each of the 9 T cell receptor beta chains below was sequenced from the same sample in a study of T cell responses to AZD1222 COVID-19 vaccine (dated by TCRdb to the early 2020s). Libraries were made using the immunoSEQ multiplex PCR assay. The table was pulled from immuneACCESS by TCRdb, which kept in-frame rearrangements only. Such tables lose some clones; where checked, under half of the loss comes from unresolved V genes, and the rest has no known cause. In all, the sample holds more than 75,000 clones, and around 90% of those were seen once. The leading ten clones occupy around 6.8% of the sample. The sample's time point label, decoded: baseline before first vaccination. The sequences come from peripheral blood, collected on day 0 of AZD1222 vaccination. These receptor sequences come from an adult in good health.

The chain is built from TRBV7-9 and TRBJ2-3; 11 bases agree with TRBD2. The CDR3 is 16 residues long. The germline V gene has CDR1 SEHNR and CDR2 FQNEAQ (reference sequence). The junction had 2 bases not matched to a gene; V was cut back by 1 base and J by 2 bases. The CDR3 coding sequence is TGTGCCAGCAGCTTAGGACTAGCGGGACTCACAGATACGCAGTATTTT. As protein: CASSLGLAGLTDTQYF.

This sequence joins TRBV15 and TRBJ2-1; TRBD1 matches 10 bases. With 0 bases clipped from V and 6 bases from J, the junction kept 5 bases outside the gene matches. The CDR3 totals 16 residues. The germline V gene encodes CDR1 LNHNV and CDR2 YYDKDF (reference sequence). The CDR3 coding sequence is TGTGCCACCAGCAGAGATCGGGACAGGGGTGGCAATGAGCAGTTCTTC. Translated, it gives CATSRDRDRGGNEQFF.

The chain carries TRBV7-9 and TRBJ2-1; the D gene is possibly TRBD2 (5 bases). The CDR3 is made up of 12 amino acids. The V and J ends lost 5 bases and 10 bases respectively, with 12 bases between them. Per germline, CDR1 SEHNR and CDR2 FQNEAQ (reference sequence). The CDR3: CASSPTGYEQFF. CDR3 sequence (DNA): TGTGCCAGCAGCCCCACGGGATACGAGCAGTTCTTC.

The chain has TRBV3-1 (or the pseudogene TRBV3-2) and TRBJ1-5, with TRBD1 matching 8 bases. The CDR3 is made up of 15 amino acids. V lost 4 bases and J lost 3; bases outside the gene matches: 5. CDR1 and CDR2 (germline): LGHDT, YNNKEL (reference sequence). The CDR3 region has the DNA TGTGCCAGCAGCCTACGGACAGGGACCAATCAGCCCCAGCATTTT. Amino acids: CASSLRTGTNQPQHF.

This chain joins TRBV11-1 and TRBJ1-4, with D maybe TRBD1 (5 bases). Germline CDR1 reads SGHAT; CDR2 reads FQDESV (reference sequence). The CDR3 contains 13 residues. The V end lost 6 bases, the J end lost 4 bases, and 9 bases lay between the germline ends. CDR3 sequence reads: CASRRGLNEKLFF. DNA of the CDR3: TGTGCCAGCAGACGGGGCCTTAATGAAAAACTGTTTTTT.

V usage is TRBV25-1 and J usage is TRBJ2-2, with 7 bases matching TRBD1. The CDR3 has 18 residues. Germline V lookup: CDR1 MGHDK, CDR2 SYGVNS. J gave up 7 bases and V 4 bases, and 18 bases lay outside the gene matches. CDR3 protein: CASSGRPPMDRNYGELFF. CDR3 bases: TGTGCCAGCAGTGGCCGGCCCCCAATGGACAGGAACTACGGGGAGCTGTTTTTT.

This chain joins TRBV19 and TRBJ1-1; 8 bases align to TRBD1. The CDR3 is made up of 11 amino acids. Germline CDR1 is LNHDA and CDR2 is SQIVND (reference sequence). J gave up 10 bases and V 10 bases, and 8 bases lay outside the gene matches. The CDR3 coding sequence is TGTGCCATACTTCTCGGGACAGGAGCTTTCTTT. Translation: CAILLGTGAFF. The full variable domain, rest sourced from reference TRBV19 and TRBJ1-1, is DGGITQSPKYLFRKEGQNVTLSCEQNLNHDAMYWYRQDPGQGLRLIYYSQIVNDFQKGDIAEGYSVSREKKESFPLTVTSAQKNPTAFYLCAILLGTGAFFGQGTRLTVV.

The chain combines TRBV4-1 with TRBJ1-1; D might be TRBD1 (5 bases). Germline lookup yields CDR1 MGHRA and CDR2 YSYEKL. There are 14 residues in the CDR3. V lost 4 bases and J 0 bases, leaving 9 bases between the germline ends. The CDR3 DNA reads TGCGCCAGCAGCCCACGACAGTTGAACACTGAAGCTTTCTTT. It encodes CASSPRQLNTEAFF.

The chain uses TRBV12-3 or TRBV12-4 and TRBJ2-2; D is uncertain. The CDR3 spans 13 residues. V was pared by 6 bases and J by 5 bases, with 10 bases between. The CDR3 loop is CASSFGWTGELFF. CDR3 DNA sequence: TGTGCCAGCAGCTTCGGTTGGACCGGGGAGCTGTTTTTT.